Below, 9 T cell receptor beta chains from the same sample are listed, as sequenced in a study of identical twins. MiXCR, run by TCRdb on the 5' RACE reads, gives a single entry per CDR3 protein. Among about 240,000 distinct CDR3 sequences listed, 12% were seen once. The sample also formed part of further work on yellow fever vaccine responses in identical twins.

Sequences were obtained from memory (CD45RO+) T cells sorted from blood. The receptors derive from a woman between 18 and 29 years old in good health.

This clonotype was seen at least ten times. J is TRBJ2-1 and V is TRBV7-9; 8 nucleotides match TRBD2. The CDR3 covers 15 residues. The V gene's germline CDR1 is SEHNR and CDR2 FQNEAQ (reference sequence). J gave up 4 bases and V 2 bases, and 4 bases lay outside the gene matches. The CDR3 here is CASSLTSGLYNEQFF. The CDR3 nucleotides read TGTGCCAGCAGCTTAACTAGCGGCTTGTACAATGAGCAGTTCTTC.

The CDR3 DNA reads TGTGCCAGCAGCCAATCAGACAGGGGGAGCGGGCAGTACTTC. This sequence encodes CASSQSDRGSGQYF. V usage is TRBV3-1 and J usage is TRBJ2-7, with 9 bases that match TRBD1. The CDR3 contains 14 residues. The J segment lost 9 bases and the V segment lost 2 bases, leaving 8 bases of the junction unmatched. CDR1 and CDR2 (germline): LGHDT, YNNKEL (reference sequence).

There are a few counts of this clonotype. The V and J genes are TRBV28 and TRBJ2-1, with 9 bases identical to TRBD2. The CDR3 covers 18 residues. Germline V gene sequence: CDR1 MDHEN, CDR2 SYDVKM. V lost 8 bases and J lost 0; bases outside the gene matches: 14. The CDR3, as DNA: TGTGCCAGCGAAGGGGTGGCTAGCGGGATAGGCTCCTACAATGAGCAGTTCTTC. It translates to CASEGVASGIGSYNEQFF.

The genes are TRBV7-9 and TRBJ2-7, with D hard to call. The CDR3 contains 14 residues. Germline V gives CDR1 SEHNR, CDR2 FQNEAQ (reference sequence). Deletions cut 1 base from V and 1 base from J, with 8 bases between. The CDR3 is CASSLVPSSYEQYF. The DNA for the CDR3 is TGTGCCAGCAGCTTAGTCCCTAGTTCCTACGAGCAGTACTTC.

The CDR3 coding sequence is TGTGCCAGCAGCACAAGACTAGCGGGAGTCTCAGATACGCAGTATTTT. This gives the protein CASSTRLAGVSDTQYF. The gene calls are TRBV21-1 and TRBJ2-3; TRBD2 was called by the table and not checked on the DNA. TRBV21-1 is labeled a pseudogene. This CDR3 spans 16 amino acids.

The chain has TRBV4-1 and TRBJ2-3; 12 nucleotides match TRBD1. This CDR3 is 20 amino acids long. Germline V CDR1 and CDR2: MGHRA, YSYEKL. V lost 1 base to trimming and J lost 5 bases; unmatched junction nucleotides: 16. CDR3: CASSQASIAGQGAVGDTQYF. In DNA, the CDR3 is TGCGCCAGCAGCCAAGCCAGCATAGCGGGACAGGGGGCAGTAGGAGATACGCAGTATTTT.

The chain combines TRBV7-9 with TRBJ2-5; either TRBD1 or TRBD2 may supply D (5 bases each). The CDR3 totals 16 residues. V shed 0 bases and J shed 5 bases, with 16 bases lying between them. Germline values: CDR1 SEHNR, CDR2 FQNEAQ (reference sequence). The CDR3 bases are TGTGCCAGCAGCTTAGCCACCGGGACGGTGCGTGAGACCCAGTACTTC. This sequence encodes CASSLATGTVRETQYF.

This clonotype was detected a few times. This rearrangement joins TRBV27 to TRBJ2-7; no firm D call. Germline V gives CDR1 MNHEY, CDR2 SMNVEV (reference sequence). V gave up 3 bases and J gave up 0 bases, with 15 bases separating them. The CDR3 totals 16 residues. The CDR3 DNA follows: TGTGCCAGCAGTTTTTTGGGCCTAGTAGGCTCCTACGAGCAGTACTTC. This encodes CASSFLGLVGSYEQYF.

The table lists this clonotype with many counts. A junction boundary mismatches the germline segment, possibly from a read error. The genes are TRBV29-1 and TRBJ2-3; 7 bases match TRBD1. Looked up from germline, CDR1 is SQVTM and CDR2 is ANQGSEA. This CDR3 comprises 14 residues. CDR3 sequence reads: CSVQDRVRTDTQYF. In nucleotides, the CDR3 is TGCAGCGTTCAAGACAGGGTCAGGACAGATACGCAGTATTTT.